This is a list of T cell receptor beta chains from one sample in a study of CD8+ T cells in alopecia areata. Clones were read by immunoSEQ multiplex PCR, and TCRdb kept only the in-frame ones, dropping some. This table holds approximately 200,000 clones, 40% to 45% found once. The source was CD4+ T cells sorted from blood, collected at approximately week 36, from a patient treated with tofacitinib. Every receptor here comes from a human donor with alopecia areata. CDR3s include the opening cysteine and the closing phenylalanine or tryptophan. Fields, in order: clone size, J gene, V gene, D gene, CDR3 protein, CDR3 DNA. The D gene is left open where the match is weak. For some rows the clone size is stated as once, few or many, or as a class when expanded; others skip it.

NA	TRBJ2-1	TRBV11-1	TRBD2	CASSLAAGEQFF	TGTGCCAGCAGCTTAGCTGCGGGAGAACAGTTCTTC
NA	TRBJ2-7	TRBV27	TRBD1	CASSSVDRGWEQYF	TGTGCCAGCAGTTCCGTGGACAGGGGATGGGAGCAGTACTTC
NA	TRBJ1-1	TRBV30	NA	CAWKRGPNTEAFF	TGTGCCTGGAAGCGGGGACCGAACACTGAAGCTTTCTTT
few	TRBJ2-7	TRBV14	TRBD2	CASSRVPLGSGIHEQYF	TGTGCCAGCAGCCGAGTTCCCCTAGGGAGCGGGATTCACGAGCAGTACTTC
NA	TRBJ1-5	TRBV19	NA	CASSFQGSSNQPQHF	TGTGCCAGTAGTTTCCAGGGTTCGAGCAATCAGCCCCAGCATTTT
few	TRBJ2-5	TRBV29-1	NA	CSLLAGETQYF	TGCAGCCTACTAGCCGGAGAGACCCAGTACTTC
NA	TRBJ2-4	TRBV6-5	TRBD2	CASSYSNSGTNIQYF	TGTGCCAGCAGTTACTCGAACAGCGGGACGAACATTCAGTACTTC
few	TRBJ2-5	TRBV14	NA	CASSQDSQETQYF	TGTGCCAGCAGCCAAGACAGTCAAGAGACCCAGTACTTC
few	TRBJ2-1	TRBV29-1	NA	CSSAWADEQFF	TGCAGCTCTGCTTGGGCCGATGAGCAGTTCTTC
NA	TRBJ2-1	TRBV7-8	NA	CASSFAQGGGGSFF	TGTGCCAGCAGCTTTGCTCAAGGGGGAGGGGGCTCGTTCTTC
few	TRBJ2-5	TRBV29-1	TRBD2	CSVERTSGRAAETQYF	TGCAGCGTTGAGAGGACTAGCGGGAGGGCCGCGGAGACCCAGTACTTC
NA	TRBJ2-1	TRBV10-3	TRBD2	CAISESGTSGPYRQFF	TGTGCCATCAGTGAGTCCGGGACTAGCGGGCCATATAGGCAGTTCTTC
NA	TRBJ1-5	TRBV19	NA	CASSILGSSNQPQHF	TGTGCCAGTAGTATCCTTGGCTCAAGCAATCAGCCCCAGCATTTT
NA	TRBJ1-4	TRBV28	TRBD1	CASSSGTGGSEKLFF	TGTGCCAGCAGTTCCGGGACAGGGGGGAGTGAAAAACTGTTTTTT
NA	TRBJ2-3	TRBV7-9	TRBD1	CAGDRRPNTQYF	TGTGCCGGGGACAGGCGGCCAAATACGCAGTATTTT
once	TRBJ1-2	TRBV27	NA	CASSLSGAGAPNYGYTF	TGTGCCAGCAGTTTGTCCGGAGCAGGGGCTCCTAACTATGGCTACACCTTC
few	TRBJ1-1	TRBV29-1	NA	CSVDGTMNTEAFF	TGCAGCGTTGATGGTACGATGAACACTGAAGCTTTCTTT
many	TRBJ2-5	TRBV12-5	NA	CASGSGLQETQYF	TGTGCTAGTGGTTCGGGACTTCAAGAGACCCAGTACTTC
NA	TRBJ1-1	TRBV15	NA	CATSRERLMNTEAFF	TGTGCCACCAGCAGAGAGCGTTTGATGAACACTGAAGCTTTCTTT
NA	TRBJ2-3	TRBV11-2	NA	CASSLLGDWEYF	TGTGCCAGCAGCCTCCTTGGAGATTGGGAATATTTT
few	TRBJ2-7	TRBV10-3	NA	CAIRTGSREQYF	TGTGCCATCAGAACAGGGTCACGCGAGCAGTACTTC
NA	TRBJ2-5	TRBV30	NA	CAWSVQDPETQYF	TGTGCCTGGAGTGTACAGGACCCCGAGACCCAGTACTTC